The source of this T cell receptor (beta chain) is a study of T cell repertoires in cytomegalovirus infection. Study context: Public TCR beta signatures indicated both CMV infection and matching HLA type.

MiXCR was run by TCRdb on the reads, yielding one entry per CDR3 protein. The table lists roughly 860,000 distinct CDR3 sequences, 32% of them singletons, with roughly 12% in the top ten. Germline CDR1 and CDR2: LNHDA and SQIVND (reference sequence). The CDR3 is 15 residues long. This clonotype appeared once. The antigen remains unidentified. At one end, the junction sequence differs from germline, possibly due to a read error. Findings of the study overall: Dominant in the ex vivo response were TCR beta clonotypes restricted by HLA-C and specific for CMV.

J is TRBJ2-1 and V is TRBV19, with unresolved D. The specimen comprised cultured CD8+ T cells from PBMCs, sampled from culture after CMV antigen stimulation. The TCR was taken from a human donor in good health (CMV status not recorded). Some clones in this sample may be carry-over from other donors' samples. CDR3 protein: CVSSISTSSYNEQFF. CDR3 nucleotides: TGTGTCAGTAGCATCTCCACCAGCTCCTACAATGAGCAGTTCTTC.